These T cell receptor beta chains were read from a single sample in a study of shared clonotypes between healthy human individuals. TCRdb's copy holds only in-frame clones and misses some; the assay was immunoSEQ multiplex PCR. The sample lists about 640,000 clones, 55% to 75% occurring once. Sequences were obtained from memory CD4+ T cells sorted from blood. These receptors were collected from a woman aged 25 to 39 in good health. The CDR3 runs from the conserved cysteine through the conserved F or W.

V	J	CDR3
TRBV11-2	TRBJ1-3	CASSLDLRNTIYF
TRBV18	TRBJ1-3	CASSPRSGQSSGNTIYF
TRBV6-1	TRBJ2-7	CASSYSGVETYEQYF
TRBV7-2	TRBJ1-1	CASSLTGMNTEAFF
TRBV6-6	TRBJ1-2	CASSLVQRGYTF
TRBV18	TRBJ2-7	CASSPSMGQQNYEQYF
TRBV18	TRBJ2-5	CASSPVQETQYF
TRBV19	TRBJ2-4	CASSKTSGRSRGNIQYF
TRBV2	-	CASSASGMGEQYF
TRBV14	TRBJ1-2	CASSLDRRGNYGYTF
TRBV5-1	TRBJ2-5	CASSLDRAQETQYF
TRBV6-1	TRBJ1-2	CASSHQPGQGFYTF
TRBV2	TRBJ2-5	CASSGARETQYF
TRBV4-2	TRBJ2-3	CASSQRASTDTQYF
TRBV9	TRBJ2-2	CATERGPSTGELFF
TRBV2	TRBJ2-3	CASREDSSTDTQYF
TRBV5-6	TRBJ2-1	CASSRLPGVNEQFF
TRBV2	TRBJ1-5	CASSVGGARSNQPQHF
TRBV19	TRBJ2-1	CASSTRQGHNEQFF
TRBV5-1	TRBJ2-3	CASSGTASSTDTQYF
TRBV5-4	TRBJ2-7	CASSPGLAGVGYEQYF
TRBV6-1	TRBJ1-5	CASSEERRGSRNQPQHF
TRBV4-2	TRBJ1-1	CASRGESPTEAFF
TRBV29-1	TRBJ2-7	CAGGDPYEQYF
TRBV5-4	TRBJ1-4	CASSFWTGRNEKLFF
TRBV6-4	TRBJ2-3	CASRASSGSGYTQYF
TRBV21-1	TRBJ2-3	CASSKVRGDTQYF
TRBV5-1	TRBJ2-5	CASSPRNSIFQETQYF
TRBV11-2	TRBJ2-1	CASSLASGRVNEQFF
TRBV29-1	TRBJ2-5	CSVEETAGGPLETQYF
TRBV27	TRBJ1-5	CASSFRGQPQHF
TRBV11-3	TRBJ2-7	CASSLGEGDEQYF
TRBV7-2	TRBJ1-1	CASSTRKRTEAFF
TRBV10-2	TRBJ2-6	CASVSRGPGANVLTF
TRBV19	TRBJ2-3	CASSGGRGTDTQYF
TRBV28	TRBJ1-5	CASRQQGVERAQHF
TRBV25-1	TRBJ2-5	CASSEAGAGQETQYF